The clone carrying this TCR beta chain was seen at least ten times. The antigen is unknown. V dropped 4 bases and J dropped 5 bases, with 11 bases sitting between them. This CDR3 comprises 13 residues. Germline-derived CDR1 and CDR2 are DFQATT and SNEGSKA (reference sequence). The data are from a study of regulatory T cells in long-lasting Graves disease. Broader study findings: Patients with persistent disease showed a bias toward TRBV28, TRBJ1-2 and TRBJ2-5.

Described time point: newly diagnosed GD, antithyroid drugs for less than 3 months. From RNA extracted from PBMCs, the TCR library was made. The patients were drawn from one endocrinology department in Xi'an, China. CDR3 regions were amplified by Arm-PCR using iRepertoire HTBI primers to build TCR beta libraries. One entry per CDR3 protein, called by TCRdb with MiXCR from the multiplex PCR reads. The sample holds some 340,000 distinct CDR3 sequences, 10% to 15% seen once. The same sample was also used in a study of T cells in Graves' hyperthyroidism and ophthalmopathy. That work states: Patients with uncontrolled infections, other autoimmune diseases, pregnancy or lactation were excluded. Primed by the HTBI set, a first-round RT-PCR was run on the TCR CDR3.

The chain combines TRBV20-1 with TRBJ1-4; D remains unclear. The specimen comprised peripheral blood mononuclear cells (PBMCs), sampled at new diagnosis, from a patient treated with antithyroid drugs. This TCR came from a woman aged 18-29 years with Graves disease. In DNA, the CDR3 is TGCAGTGCTATGATCGGCTTGAATGAAAAACTGTTTTTT. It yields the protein CSAMIGLNEKLFF.